This is a list of T cell receptor beta chains from one sample in a study of tissue T cells after allogeneic stem cell transplantation. Method: immunoSEQ multiplex PCR; TCRdb's copy keeps in-frame clones and lacks some. The repertoire holds some 45,000 clones, around nine tenths seen once, with approximately 3.8% in the top ten. Sequences were derived from blood, sampled before transplantation. These receptors were taken from a woman between 35 and 75 years old who later had graft-versus-host disease after an allogeneic stem cell transplant. The CDR3 runs from the conserved cysteine through the conserved F or W. A D gene is named only where the DNA matches it firmly. Clone size is given for some rows only: seen once, a few or many times, or a class if the clone is expanded.

J | D | V | size | CDR3 | DNA
TRBJ1-2 | NA | TRBV7-2 | NA | CASSYRDGERYTF | TGTGCCAGCAGCTACCGGGACGGAGAGCGCTACACCTTC
TRBJ1-2 | NA | TRBV6-5 | NA | CASRGGGGKGYTF | TGTGCCAGCAGGGGAGGAGGGGGAAAGGGCTACACCTTC
TRBJ2-5 | NA | TRBV18 | once | CASSLGLGETQYF | TGTGCCAGCTCACTGGGACTGGGAGAGACCCAGTACTTC
TRBJ2-5 | NA | TRBV18 | NA | CASSPPDETQYF | TGTGCCAGCTCACCACCGGACGAGACCCAGTACTTC
TRBJ1-5 | TRBD1 | TRBV18 | NA | CASSSGTGGRNQPQHF | TGTGCCAGCTCATCAGGGACAGGGGGCCGCAATCAGCCCCAGCATTTT
TRBJ1-6 | TRBD1 | TRBV9 | NA | CASSIWDRGHNSPLHF | TGTGCCAGCAGCATCTGGGACAGGGGGCATAATTCACCCCTCCACTTT
TRBJ2-1 | NA | TRBV7-9 | NA | CASSLRTSNNEQFF | TGTGCCAGCAGCCTTCGGACTTCTAACAATGAGCAGTTCTTC
TRBJ1-1 | NA | TRBV2 | NA | CASTLGNTEAFF | TGTGCCAGCACTCTAGGGAACACTGAAGCTTTCTTT
TRBJ2-7 | NA | TRBV29-1 | NA | CSVDGQGGYEQYF | TGCAGCGTTGACGGCCAAGGTGGCTACGAGCAGTACTTC
TRBJ1-1 | NA | TRBV19 | NA | CASRAHRERNTEAFF | TGTGCCAGTAGGGCGCACAGGGAAAGGAACACTGAAGCTTTCTTT
TRBJ1-4 | TRBD1 | TRBV12-3/TRBV12-4 | NA | CASSDREGKLFF | TGTGCCAGCAGCGACAGGGAGGGGAAACTGTTTTTT
TRBJ1-5 | NA | TRBV7-9 | NA | CASSLGDQPQHF | TGTGCCAGCAGCTTAGGAGATCAGCCCCAGCATTTT
TRBJ1-1 | NA | TRBV4-3 | NA | CASSQDLISRLMTEAFF | TGCGCCAGCAGCCAAGATCTTATTAGCAGGTTGATGACTGAAGCTTTCTTT
TRBJ2-3 | TRBD2 | TRBV7-9 | NA | CASKLAGGSDTQYF | TGTGCCAGCAAGTTAGCGGGAGGATCAGATACGCAGTATTTT
TRBJ2-2 | TRBD2 | TRBV4-3 | once | CASSQGLAGGINTGELFF | TGCGCCAGCAGCCAAGGACTAGCGGGAGGGATTAACACCGGGGAGCTGTTTTTT
TRBJ2-7 | NA | TRBV20-1 | NA | CSASLRAEQYF | TGCAGTGCTAGCCTCCGAGCCGAGCAGTACTTC
TRBJ2-1 | TRBD2 | TRBV6-2/TRBV6-3 | NA | CASSFSSGYNEQFF | TGTGCCAGCAGTTTCTCTAGCGGATACAATGAGCAGTTCTTC
TRBJ1-4 | NA | TRBV7-6 | NA | CASSPLSQGIEKLFF | TGTGCCAGCAGCCCGTTAAGCCAGGGTATTGAAAAACTGTTTTTT
TRBJ1-1 | TRBD1 | TRBV4-3 | NA | CASSQDFTGGIEAFF | TGCGCCAGCAGCCAAGATTTCACAGGGGGTATCGAAGCTTTCTTT
TRBJ2-7 | NA | TRBV7-9 | NA | CASSFISGSYEQYF | TGTGCCAGCAGCTTTATCTCTGGGTCATACGAGCAGTACTTC
TRBJ1-5 | TRBD1 | TRBV9 | NA | CASSAGQGASQPQHF | TGTGCCAGCAGCGCCGGACAGGGGGCTTCTCAGCCCCAGCATTTT
TRBJ2-5 | TRBD1 | TRBV10-3 | once | CAISGGQGETQYF | TGTGCCATCAGTGGGGGACAGGGAGAGACCCAGTACTTC
TRBJ2-3 | NA | TRBV14 | NA | CASSHADTQYF | TGTGCCAGCAGCCATGCAGATACGCAGTATTTT
TRBJ2-3 | TRBD2 | TRBV18 | NA | CASSPLREGRADTQYF | TGTGCCAGCTCACCACTTCGGGAGGGCCGGGCAGATACGCAGTATTTT
TRBJ2-5 | NA | TRBV9 | few | CASSPPGSETQYF | TGTGCCAGCAGCCCTCCCGGTAGTGAGACCCAGTACTTC
TRBJ1-2 | TRBD1 | TRBV6-5 | few | CASSTGASTNYGYTF | TGTGCCAGCAGTACAGGGGCCTCCACTAACTATGGCTACACCTTC
TRBJ2-2 | TRBD1 | TRBV7-3 | NA | CASSLISVRLAGQGIRKGTGELFF | TGTGCCAGCAGCTTAATTTCAGTCCGTTTGGCGGGACAGGGGATAAGGAAGGGCACCGGGGAGCTGTTTTTT
TRBJ2-7 | NA | TRBV21-1 | NA | CASSNPGLAVNYEQYF | TGTGCCAGCAGCAACCCGGGACTAGCGGTTAACTACGAGCAGTACTTC
TRBJ2-6 | NA | TRBV19 | NA | CASSILPGNSGANVLTF | TGTGCCAGTAGTATTCTTCCAGGGAACTCTGGGGCCAACGTCCTGACTTTC
TRBJ2-1 | NA | TRBV27 | NA | CASSLYGPSYNEQFF | TGTGCCAGCAGTTTATACGGGCCCTCCTACAATGAGCAGTTCTTC
TRBJ1-1 | TRBD1 | TRBV24-1 | NA | CATSDSDRGIGTEAFF | TGTGCCACCAGTGACTCGGACAGGGGGATCGGCACTGAAGCTTTCTTT
TRBJ1-2 | NA | TRBV29-1 | NA | CSVPGLRSDYGYTF | TGCAGCGTACCGGGGCTTAGATCGGACTATGGCTACACCTTC
TRBJ2-3 | NA | TRBV5-4 | NA | CASSLAMWGVADTQYF | TGTGCCAGCAGCTTGGCCATGTGGGGGGTGGCAGATACGCAGTATTTT
TRBJ2-2 | NA | TRBV11-3 | NA | CASRSGSNTGELFF | TGTGCCAGCAGATCCGGGTCCAACACCGGGGAGCTGTTTTTT
TRBJ2-2 | NA | TRBV24-1 | NA | CATSSQSNTGELFF | TGTGCCACCAGTTCACAATCGAACACCGGGGAGCTGTTTTTT
TRBJ2-7 | NA | TRBV4-1 | NA | CASSQGPSYEQYF | TGCGCCAGCAGCCAAGGGCCGTCCTACGAGCAGTACTTC
TRBJ2-1 | TRBD1 | TRBV7-6 | few | CASSVADRVYEQFF | TGTGCCAGCAGCGTAGCCGACAGGGTCTATGAGCAGTTCTTC
TRBJ1-5 | NA | TRBV6-2/TRBV6-3 | NA | CASSRDSAALRNQPQHF | TGTGCCAGCAGTAGAGACAGCGCGGCTCTTCGCAATCAGCCCCAGCATTTT
TRBJ2-1 | NA | TRBV7-7 | NA | CASSRAGKTDEQFF | TGTGCTAGCAGTCGGGCGGGGAAGACTGATGAGCAGTTCTTC
TRBJ1-6 | TRBD1 | TRBV19 | few | CASRPTGGNSPLHF | TGTGCCAGTAGGCCGACAGGGGGTAATTCACCCCTCCACTTT